One sample yielded the 2 T cell receptor beta chains listed below, sequenced in a study of blood T cell repertoires in COVID-19. Using immunoSEQ multiplex PCR, the repertoire was profiled, and TCRdb retains in-frame clones only, with some absent. The sample records under 200,000 clones, 65% to 85% being singletons. The sample comprised peripheral blood. The receptors were gathered from a man in his 60s with active or convalescent COVID-19.

This clone was picked up one time. The chain recombines TRBV14 with TRBJ2-5; tentative D call: TRBD1 (6 bases). Trimming stripped 4 bases from V and 1 base from J, with 13 bases between. CDR3 length: 15 residues. CDR1 is SGHDN, CDR2 FVKESK, per germline. CDR3 sequence (DNA): TGTGCCAGCAGCCTGGGGGACACCCGCCAAGAGACCCAGTACTTC. Translating it yields CASSLGDTRQETQYF.

The V and J genes are TRBV7-3 and TRBJ2-5; a possible D gene is TRBD1 (7 bases). This CDR3 is 16 amino acids long. The V gene lost 1 base and the J gene lost 1 base, with 13 bases spanning the gap. Germline lookup yields CDR1 SGHTA and CDR2 FQGTGA. Written as DNA, the CDR3 is TGTGCCAGCAGCTTAAACCAGGGGGGAGGCCAAGAGACCCAGTACTTC. This encodes CASSLNQGGGQETQYF.